The clone carrying this TCR beta chain was recorded many times. The source of the sample is a study of T cells after yellow fever vaccination. Study in general: When fractions had low cell numbers, they were prepared with SMART-Seq v4 Ultra Low Input.

5'RACE template switching added a universal primer site and UMIs to TCR cDNA. TCRdb recomputed calls from the 5' RACE reads with MiXCR, one row per CDR3 protein. The profile shows hundreds of thousands of distinct CDR3 sequences, 13% of them singletons. The CDR3 consists of 15 residues. J gave up 6 bases and V 2 bases, and 6 bases lay outside the gene matches. Per the germline V gene, CDR1 is MDHEN and CDR2 is SYDVKM. The TCR was taken from a man under 40 who received the YFV17D yellow fever vaccine. This chain connects TRBV28 to TRBJ2-1; TRBD1 aligns across 8 bases. Source: PBMCs, taken on the day of the yellow fever booster vaccination. In DNA, the CDR3 is TGTGCCAGCAGTTTAGGACAGGGAGTAGGCAATGAGCAGTTCTTC. Translated, it gives CASSLGQGVGNEQFF.